This TCR beta chain was recovered during a study of neurological immune-mediated disorders. Time point: longitudinal time-point 3. Unsorted libraries were generated from 2 million PBMCs held at -80 degrees C. Study results and limitations: No CDR3 amino acid sequences recurred among expanded clones across subjects, suggesting private repertoires in all groups. Expansion of TCR clones was greatest in HTLV-1-associated myelopathy and smallest in multiple sclerosis, where it fell below that of healthy controls.

This clonotype was seen at least ten times. Antigen: not known. The cDNA came from 5'RACE, which used 10-nucleotide random UMIs. Each CDR3 protein gets one entry after TCRdb re-called the 5' RACE reads with MiXCR. The sample carries some 43,000 distinct CDR3 sequences, 10% to 15% recorded once. V gave up 3 bases and J gave up 0 bases, with 14 bases separating them. Germline V gene lookup returns CDR1 KGHDR and CDR2 SFDVKD. There are 18 residues in the CDR3. J is TRBJ1-6 and V is TRBV24-1; the D gene is possibly TRBD1 (6 bases). The clonotype originates from a male donor with HTLV-1-associated myelopathy (HAM/TSP). Sequencing input: PBMCs. This chain's CDR3 is CATSDELTGSSYNSPLHF. DNA of the CDR3: TGTGCCACCAGTGATGAACTTACAGGGAGCTCCTATAATTCACCCCTCCACTTT.